This T cell receptor beta chain was found in a study of blood T cell repertoires in COVID-19. At the level of the study: Italy, Spain and the United States were the sources of the convalescent and acute COVID-19 samples.

The authors' processing: Reference gene primer amplification gave nucleated cell count estimates. Generated by immunoSEQ multiplex PCR, the TCRdb table keeps only in-frame clones and is missing some. The V and J calls and clone size are taken from that table; D and trimming were inferred from the DNA. The repertoire includes about 280,000 clones, approximately 90% of them detected once, and roughly 4.3% sits in the top ten. The J segment lost 2 bases and the V segment lost 4 bases, leaving 7 bases of the junction unmatched. This CDR3 contains 15 residues. Per the germline V gene, CDR1 is SGHRS and CDR2 is YFSETQ. Living in about two dozen US areas, the participants were between roughly 18 and 95 years of age. Grouping used clinical history reported by participants in a survey and questionnaire.

The sequence came from a woman aged 25 to 39 with acute COVID-19. The sequencing input was PBMCs or T cells enriched from blood (not recorded which). This rearrangement joins TRBV5-1 to TRBJ2-5, with 8 nucleotides matching TRBD2. The CDR3 reads CASSAGGLEQETQYF. The CDR3 DNA reads as TGCGCCAGCAGCGCGGGGGGATTGGAACAAGAGACCCAGTACTTC.